The source of this T cell receptor beta chain is a study of shared clonotypes between healthy human individuals. Study context: Samples came from a couple of female and a few male donors aged 18 to 49. Per donor, CD8 memory used one plate, CD8 naive used two, CD4 memory used three and CD4 naive used three.

Comment on this clone: Its target is not known.

Germline V CDR1 and CDR2: MNHEY, SVGAGI. The CDR3 spans 16 residues. The V and J ends lost 0 bases and 3 bases, in that order; junction bases with no gene match: 2. Measured with immunoSEQ multiplex PCR; TCRdb has only the in-frame clones, and not every one. The sample contains some 1.4 million clones, more than 95% of which appear only once. Regarding the study as a whole: Shared clonotypes across all four donors exceeded non-shared ones in generation probability.

The study separated CD4+ cells into CD45RA+ naive and CD45RA-negative memory subsets. The chain recombines TRBV6-5 with TRBJ2-3, with 11 positions matching TRBD2. This receptor was obtained from a man aged 25-45 years in good health. The specimen was naive CD4+ T cells sorted from blood. Specified subset: CD45RA+ positively selected. The DNA of the CDR3 is TGTGCCAGCAGTTACTCGGCTAGCGGGAGGACAGATACGCAGTATTTT. This translates into CASSYSASGRTDTQYF.